This T cell receptor (beta chain) was recovered during a study of tumor-infiltrating lymphocytes in primary liver carcinoma. Regarding the study as a whole: Blood's top-250-clone fraction was significantly lower than that of tumors (p = 0.039).

As for this clonotype: The antigen remains unidentified. This CDR3 is missing its conserved last phenylalanine or tryptophan, likely due to a read error.

After removal of 4 bases from V and 4 bases from J, the junction contained 13 bases not matched to a gene. Looked up from germline, CDR1 is SGHDT and CDR2 is YYEEEE. This CDR3 region has 17 residues. It was from about 21-30 mg of unsorted bulk tissue that RNA and DNA were co-extracted. The input was approximately 500 ng total RNA; TCR beta cDNA was made from it with a constant-region primer. Each TCR beta library was derived from three nested multiplex PCR rounds that employed slightly modified ARM-PCR. A C-beta reverse primer and TRBV1-TRBV30 forward primers served in each of the first two PCR rounds, at about 10 cycles apiece. TCRdb passed the multiplex PCR reads through MiXCR, listing each CDR3 protein once. The repertoire holds about 210,000 distinct CDR3 sequences, with 70% to 90% as singletons.

The sequence derives from a man aged 35 to 55 with primary liver carcinoma and hepatitis B virus infection. The V and J genes are TRBV5-6 and TRBJ1-1, with TRBD1 identical over 10 bases. Sample: tumor tissue from primary liver carcinoma. The CDR3 here is CASSPGTGDSLSTEAFS. The CDR3 DNA follows: TGTGCCAGCAGCCCCGGGACAGGGGACAGCCTGAGCACTGAAGCTTTCTCT.